A single sample gave rise to the 5 T cell receptor beta chains below, sequenced in a study of early T cells in non-severe SARS-CoV-2 infection. TCRdb reprocessed the 5' RACE reads via MiXCR and lists one record per CDR3 protein. The data show around 80,000 distinct CDR3 sequences, about 10% seen once. Sequencing used whole blood, obtained at baseline. Every receptor here comes from an adult who was a healthcare worker with PCR-confirmed SARS-CoV-2 infection or an uninfected control (not recorded which).

This clonotype was seen ten or more times. V is TRBV28 and J is TRBJ2-3; D is possibly TRBD2 (5 bases). The length of the CDR3 is 16 residues. The germline V gene has CDR1 MDHEN and CDR2 SYDVKM. V lost 5 bases and J 2 bases, leaving 17 bases between the germline ends. The CDR3 DNA sequence: TGTGCCAGCAGTACCGCCGAGAGGGATGACACAGATACGCAGTATTTT. Translating gives CASSTAERDDTDTQYF.

There are many counts of this clonotype. The chain couples TRBV27 to TRBJ2-5, with 11 bases identical to TRBD2. CDR1 MNHEY and CDR2 SMNVEV come from the germline V gene (reference sequence). V dropped 6 bases and J dropped 2; count of bases not matched to a gene: 5. This CDR3 comprises 15 residues. The CDR3 DNA follows: TGTGCCAGCAGACTTAGCGGGAGGGGTCAAGAGACCCAGTACTTC. Translating gives CASRLSGRGQETQYF.

The V gene is TRBV6-4, the J gene TRBJ2-2, with D uncertain. There are 15 residues in the CDR3. Per the germline V gene, CDR1 is MRHNA and CDR2 is SNTAGT. Trimming took off 2 bases at V and 1 base at J, with 8 bases between the two ends. Here the CDR3 reads CASSDGNLNTGELFF. DNA of the CDR3: TGTGCCAGCAGTGACGGGAATTTGAACACCGGGGAGCTGTTTTTT.

This clonotype came up many times. The chain joins TRBV6-1 to TRBJ2-2; 9 bases align to TRBD1. Germline CDR1 is MNHNS and CDR2 is SASEGT. CDR3 size: 14 residues. The junction had 5 bases not matched to a gene; V was cut back by 6 bases and J by 6 bases. CDR3 residues: CASSRTGEAGELFF. CDR3 DNA sequence: TGTGCCAGCAGCCGGACAGGGGAAGCCGGGGAGCTGTTTTTT.

The chain employs TRBV7-9 and TRBJ1-6; D is undetermined. V gave up 6 bases and J gave up 11 bases, with 20 bases separating them. The CDR3 contains 15 residues. Germline CDR1 is SEHNR and CDR2 is FQNEAQ (reference sequence). As DNA, the CDR3 is TGTGCCAGCAGTGCCACCGGACCGGGGAGTCCACCCCTCCACTTT. Its translation: CASSATGPGSPPLHF. Full variable domain (missing parts from reference TRBV7-9 and TRBJ1-6): DTGVSQNPRHKITKRGQNVTFRCDPISEHNRLYWYRQTLGQGPEFLTYFQNEAQLEKSRLLSDRFSAERPKGSFSTLEIQRTEQGDSAMYLCASSATGPGSPPLHFGNGTRLTVT.